A selection of T cell receptor beta chains follows, all from one sample in a study of cytomegalovirus exposure and HLA in healthy donors. Only in-frame clones appear in the TCRdb table, and some are missing; sequencing was by immunoSEQ multiplex PCR. The table records some 150,000 clones, about four fifths of them present only once. Sample: PBMCs. The receptors here all came from a young man in good health and CMV-seronegative. Each CDR3 is given with its conserved first and last residue. The order of the fields is V gene, J gene, D gene, CDR3 protein, CDR3 DNA. A D gene is named only where the DNA matches it firmly.

V: TRBV4-2
J: TRBJ2-3
D: TRBD2
CDR3: CASSQIPPGAGGITDTQYF
DNA: TGTGCCAGCAGCCAGATCCCACCCGGGGCGGGGGGAATCACAGATACGCAGTATTTT

V: TRBV10-3
J: TRBJ1-2
D: TRBD1
CDR3: CAIRVGTDYGYTF
DNA: TGTGCCATCAGGGTTGGGACAGACTATGGCTACACCTTC

V: TRBV29-1
J: TRBJ1-2
D: .
CDR3: CSVEGPSGHGGYTF
DNA: TGCAGCGTTGAAGGCCCGTCAGGGCATGGTGGCTACACCTTC

V: TRBV11-2
J: TRBJ2-3
D: TRBD2
CDR3: CASSPRSGGRTDTQYF
DNA: TGTGCCAGCAGCCCTAGGTCGGGGGGGAGGACAGATACGCAGTATTTT

V: TRBV5-1
J: TRBJ2-3
D: .
CDR3: CASSLATSTDTQYF
DNA: TGCGCCAGCAGCCTCGCGACTAGCACAGATACGCAGTATTTT

V: TRBV5-5
J: TRBJ2-7
D: .
CDR3: CASSPQTGSYEQYF
DNA: TGTGCCAGCAGCCCGCAGACAGGCAGCTACGAGCAGTACTTC

V: TRBV5-1
J: TRBJ2-2
D: TRBD1
CDR3: CASSLAGRGQTGELFF
DNA: TGCGCCAGCAGCTTGGCCGGCAGGGGGCAAACCGGGGAGCTGTTTTTT

V: TRBV11-2
J: TRBJ1-6
D: .
CDR3: CASSSVVRGGYSPLHF
DNA: TGTGCCAGCAGCTCAGTGGTGAGAGGGGGATATTCACCCCTCCACTTT

V: TRBV10-1
J: TRBJ1-5
D: .
CDR3: CASSTHDPTPQHF
DNA: TGCGCCAGCAGTACCCATGATCCCACTCCCCAGCATTTT

V: TRBV19
J: TRBJ1-5
D: .
CDR3: CASSSRDQPQHF
DNA: TGTGCCAGTAGTTCCAGGGATCAGCCCCAGCATTTT

V: TRBV2
J: TRBJ2-3
D: .
CDR3: CASSPIVDTQYF
DNA: TGTGCCAGCAGTCCTATAGTAGATACGCAGTATTTT

V: TRBV19
J: TRBJ1-1
D: .
CDR3: CASSIPLGGLTEAFF
DNA: TGTGCCAGTAGTATCCCCCTGGGAGGACTGACTGAAGCTTTCTTT